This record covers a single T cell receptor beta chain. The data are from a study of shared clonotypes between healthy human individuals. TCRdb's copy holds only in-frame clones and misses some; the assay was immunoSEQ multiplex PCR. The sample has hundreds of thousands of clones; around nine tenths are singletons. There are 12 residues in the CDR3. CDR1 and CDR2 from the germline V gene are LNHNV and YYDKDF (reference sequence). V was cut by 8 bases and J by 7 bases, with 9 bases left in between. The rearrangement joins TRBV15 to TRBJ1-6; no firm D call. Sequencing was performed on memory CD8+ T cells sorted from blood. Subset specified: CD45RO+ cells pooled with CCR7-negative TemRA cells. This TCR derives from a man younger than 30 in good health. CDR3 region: CATGVENSPLHF. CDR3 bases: TGTGCCACCGGGGTGGAGAATTCACCCCTCCACTTT.